One sample yielded the 11 T cell receptor beta chains listed below, sequenced in a study of CD8 T cells in ankylosing spondylitis. Findings and caveats of the study: A motif of roughly 8 highly homologous TCR beta variants was seen as apparently characteristic of ankylosing spondylitis blood.

These TCRs' antigens remain unknown. TCRdb passed the 5' RACE reads through MiXCR, listing each CDR3 protein once. Among around 480,000 distinct CDR3 sequences listed, roughly a sixth were seen once. Sequencing was carried out using blood, either unsorted or a sorted T cell fraction (not recorded which). These TCRs come from a male donor with ankylosing spondylitis.

A few counts support this clonotype. The chain combines TRBV6-5 with TRBJ1-5; D is perhaps TRBD1 (5 bases). The CDR3 spans 16 residues. Germline V gives CDR1 MNHEY, CDR2 SVGAGI. V dropped 0 bases and J dropped 6 bases, with 15 bases sitting between them. The CDR3 is CASSYSAGGSGQPQHF. The CDR3 nucleotides are TGTGCCAGCAGTTACTCCGCTGGGGGGTCGGGTCAGCCCCAGCATTTT.

The chain joins TRBV19 to TRBJ1-5; possible D gene TRBD1, 5 bases. Trimming left V 3 bases short and J 7 bases short, with 13 bases between. In germline, CDR1 is LNHDA, CDR2 SQIVND (reference sequence). The CDR3 runs 14 residues. The CDR3 coding sequence is TGTGCCAGTAGTATTTCAACAGGCGGCCAGCCCCAGCATTTT. This gives the protein CASSISTGGQPQHF.

This clonotype was picked up a small number of times. The chain joins TRBV5-1 to TRBJ2-3; D is ambiguous. CDR1 is SGHRS, CDR2 YFSETQ, per germline. V lost 0 bases and J 2 bases, leaving 10 bases between the germline ends. This CDR3 has 15 amino acids. In DNA, the CDR3 is TGCGCCAGCAGCTTGGCCTCTGCTAACACAGATACGCAGTATTTT. Its protein is CASSLASANTDTQYF.

The table lists this clonotype with many counts. The V and J genes are TRBV20-1 and TRBJ1-5, with unresolved D. Trimming cost V 6 bases and J 4 bases, with 16 bases left between them. Germline CDR1 and CDR2: DFQATT and SNEGSKA (reference sequence). The CDR3 has 14 amino acids. The CDR3 reads CSAAPGRPNQPQHF. The CDR3 DNA reads as TGCAGTGCGGCCCCAGGACGGCCGAATCAGCCCCAGCATTTT.

In this sample, this clonotype turned up a few times. This rearrangement joins TRBV21-1 to TRBJ2-4; the DNA was not compared with TRBD1, the D call given in the table. TRBV21-1 is a pseudogene segment. The CDR3 covers 18 residues. The CDR3 DNA sequence: TGTGCCAGCAGCAAAGGAGTGACAGGGGGCTTGTCCAAAAACATTCAGTACTTC. Residues: CASSKGVTGGLSKNIQYF.

The chain links TRBV6-5 to TRBJ1-2; 10 bases are shared with TRBD1. The V gene's germline CDR1 is MNHEY and CDR2 SVGAGI. The CDR3 has 19 amino acids. V dropped 2 bases and J dropped 1; count of bases not matched to a gene: 13. The CDR3 region is CASSYPAGTGAIFNYGYTF. CDR3 bases: TGTGCCAGCAGTTACCCCGCAGGGACAGGGGCAATATTTAACTATGGCTACACCTTC.

This clonotype was observed many times. This sequence joins TRBV12-3 or TRBV12-4 and TRBJ2-3; the match to TRBD2 covers 13 bases. V dropped 5 bases and J dropped 7; count of bases not matched to a gene: 21. The CDR3 spans 20 residues. The CDR3 protein is CASSRPTSGGAGPRVHTQYF. CDR3 DNA sequence: TGTGCCAGCAGTCGACCAACTAGCGGGGGGGCCGGCCCGAGGGTTCATACGCAGTATTTT.

This clonotype occurred a few times. V usage is TRBV2 and J usage is TRBJ2-3, with no clear D. The CDR3 is 14 residues long. Germline V gene sequence: CDR1 SNHLY, CDR2 FYNNEI. Trimming took 3 bases from V and 3 from J, leaving 10 bases between them. CDR3 DNA sequence: TGTGCCAGCAGTGAGTTTGATTCGACAGATACGCAGTATTTT. Amino acid sequence: CASSEFDSTDTQYF.

In this sample, this clonotype turned up a few times. J is TRBJ2-2 and V is TRBV12-3 or TRBV12-4; 8 positions match TRBD2. The CDR3 spans 16 residues. The V and J ends lost 6 bases and 1 base, in that order; junction bases with no gene match: 7. CDR3 DNA: TGTGCCAGCAGCTTTCTTAGCGGGAAGAACACCGGGGAGCTGTTTTTT. This sequence encodes CASSFLSGKNTGELFF.

The rearrangement links TRBV4-2 to TRBJ2-3; D uncertain. The CDR3 covers 12 residues. The germline V gene encodes CDR1 LGHNA and CDR2 YNFKEQ. Between the trimmed V and J ends, which lost 1 base and 10 bases, there was a span of 9 bases. CDR3 nucleotide sequence: TGTGCCAGCAGCCAAGTTGGATCGGCGCAGTATTTT. This codes for CASSQVGSAQYF.

The rearrangement links TRBV7-9 to TRBJ2-1; 8 bases agree with TRBD2. This CDR3 contains 15 residues. The V and J ends lost 5 bases and 2 bases, in that order; junction bases with no gene match: 5. The germline CDR1 and CDR2 sequences are SEHNR and FQNEAQ (reference sequence). CDR3 protein: CASSPAGAPYNEQFF. The CDR3 coding sequence is TGTGCCAGCAGCCCAGCGGGGGCCCCCTACAATGAGCAGTTCTTC. Complete variable domain (other parts from reference TRBV7-9 and TRBJ2-1): DTGVSQNPRHKITKRGQNVTFRCDPISEHNRLYWYRQTLGQGPEFLTYFQNEAQLEKSRLLSDRFSAERPKGSFSTLEIQRTEQGDSAMYLCASSPAGAPYNEQFFGPGTRLTVL.